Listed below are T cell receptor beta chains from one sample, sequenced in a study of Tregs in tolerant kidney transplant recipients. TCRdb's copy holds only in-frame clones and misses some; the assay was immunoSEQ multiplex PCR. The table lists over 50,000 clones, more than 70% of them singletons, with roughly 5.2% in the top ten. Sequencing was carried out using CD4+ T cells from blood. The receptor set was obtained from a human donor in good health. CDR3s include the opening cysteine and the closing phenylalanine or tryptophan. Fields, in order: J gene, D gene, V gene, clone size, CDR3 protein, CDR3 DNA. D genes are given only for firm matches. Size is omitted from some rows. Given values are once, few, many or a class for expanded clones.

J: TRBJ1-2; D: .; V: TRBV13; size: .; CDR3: CASSHGGGSSRGYTF; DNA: TGTGCCAGCAGCCACGGGGGGGGCTCCTCTAGGGGCTACACCTTC
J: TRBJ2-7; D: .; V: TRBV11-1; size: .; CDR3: CASSLQAWTYEQYF; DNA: TGTGCCAGCAGCCTACAAGCGTGGACCTACGAGCAGTACTTC
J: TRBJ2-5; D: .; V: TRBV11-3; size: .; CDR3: CASSHKETQYF; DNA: TGTGCCAGCAGCCACAAAGAGACCCAGTACTTC
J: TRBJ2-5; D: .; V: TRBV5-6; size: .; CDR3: CASSLVRGSGQETQYF; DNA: TGTGCCAGCAGCTTGGTTAGGGGAAGTGGCCAAGAGACCCAGTACTTC
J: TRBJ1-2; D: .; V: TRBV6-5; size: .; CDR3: CASRGGMGYTF; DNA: TGTGCCAGCAGAGGAGGGATGGGCTACACCTTC
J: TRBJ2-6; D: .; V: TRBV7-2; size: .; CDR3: CASSRFRVPGANVLTF; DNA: TGTGCCAGCAGTCGATTCAGGGTGCCTGGGGCCAACGTCCTGACTTTC
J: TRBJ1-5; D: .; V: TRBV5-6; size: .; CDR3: CASSLVGYQPQHF; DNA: TGTGCCAGCAGCTTGGTGGGTTACCAGCCCCAGCATTTT
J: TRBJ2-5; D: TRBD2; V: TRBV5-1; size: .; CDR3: CASSPGGGGGETQYF; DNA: TGCGCCAGCAGCCCCGGTGGGGGGGGTGGAGAGACCCAGTACTTC
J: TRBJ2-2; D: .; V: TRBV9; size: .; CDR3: CASSPRRNTGELFF; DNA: TGTGCCAGCAGCCCAAGGAGAAACACCGGGGAGCTGTTTTTT
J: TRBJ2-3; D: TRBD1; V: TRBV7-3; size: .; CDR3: CASSSQGADTQYF; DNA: TGTGCCAGCAGCTCCCAGGGGGCAGATACGCAGTATTTT
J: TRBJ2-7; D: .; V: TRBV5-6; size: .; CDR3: CASSFQRSAEQYF; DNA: TGTGCCAGCAGCTTCCAGCGGTCCGCCGAGCAGTACTTC
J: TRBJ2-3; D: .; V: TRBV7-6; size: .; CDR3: CASSLAGSADTQYF; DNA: TGTGCCAGCAGCTTAGCGGGGAGCGCAGATACGCAGTATTTT
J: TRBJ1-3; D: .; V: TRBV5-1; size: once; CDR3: CASSLAGAAGNTIYF; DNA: TGCGCCAGCAGCTTGGCCGGGGCAGCTGGAAACACCATATATTTT
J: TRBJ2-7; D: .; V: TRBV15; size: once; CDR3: CATSSGGIQTYEQYF; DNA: TGTGCCACCAGCAGTGGCGGTATACAGACCTACGAGCAGTACTTC
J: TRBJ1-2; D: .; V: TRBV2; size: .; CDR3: CASRSNNYGYTF; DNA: TGTGCCAGCAGATCAAATAACTATGGCTACACCTTC
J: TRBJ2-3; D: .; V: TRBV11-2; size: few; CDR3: CASSLDWARTDTQYF; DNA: TGTGCCAGCAGCTTAGATTGGGCCCGCACAGATACGCAGTATTTT
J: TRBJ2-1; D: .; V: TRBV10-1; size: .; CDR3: CASSDDTWPNFNEQFF; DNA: TGCGCCAGCAGTGACGACACCTGGCCAAACTTCAATGAGCAGTTCTTC
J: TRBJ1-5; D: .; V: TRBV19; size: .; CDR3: CASSIDRGLVNSNQPQHF; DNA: TGTGCCAGTAGTATCGACCGGGGGCTCGTGAATAGCAATCAGCCCCAGCATTTT
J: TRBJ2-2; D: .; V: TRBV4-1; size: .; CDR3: CASSQIRILETGELFF; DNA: TGCGCCAGCAGTCAAATTAGAATCTTGGAGACCGGGGAGCTGTTTTTT
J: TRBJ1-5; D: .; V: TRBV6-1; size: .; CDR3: CASTPTGGNQPQHF; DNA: TGTGCCAGCACCCCAACCGGAGGCAATCAGCCCCAGCATTTT
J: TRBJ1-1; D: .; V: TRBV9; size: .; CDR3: CASSADPGTEAFF; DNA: TGTGCCAGCAGCGCAGACCCGGGAACTGAAGCTTTCTTT
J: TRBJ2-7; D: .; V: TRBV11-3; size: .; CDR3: CASRRGQESYEQYF; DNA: TGTGCCAGCCGACGGGGGCAGGAGTCCTACGAGCAGTACTTC
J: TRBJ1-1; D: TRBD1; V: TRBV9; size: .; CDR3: CASSANLDRVHTEAFF; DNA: TGTGCCAGCAGCGCAAACCTGGACAGGGTGCACACTGAAGCTTTCTTT
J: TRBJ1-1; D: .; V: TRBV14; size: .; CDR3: CASSQAFRGNTEAFF; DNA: TGTGCCAGCAGCCAGGCATTTAGGGGCAACACTGAAGCTTTCTTT
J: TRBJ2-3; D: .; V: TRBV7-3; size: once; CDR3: CASSSGRATDTQYF; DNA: TGTGCCAGCAGCTCCGGGCGGGCCACAGATACGCAGTATTTT
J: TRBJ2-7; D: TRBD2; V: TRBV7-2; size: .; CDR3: CASSLASWTSGGTYEQYF; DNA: TGTGCCAGCAGCTTAGCATCCTGGACTAGCGGGGGGACCTACGAGCAGTACTTC
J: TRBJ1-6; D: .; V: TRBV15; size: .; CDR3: CATSSNRDFYNSPLHF; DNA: TGTGCCACCAGCAGCAACAGGGATTTTTATAATTCACCCCTCCACTTT
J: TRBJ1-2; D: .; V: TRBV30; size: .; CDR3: CAWSVVNYGYTF; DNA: TGTGCCTGGAGTGTAGTTAACTATGGCTACACCTTC
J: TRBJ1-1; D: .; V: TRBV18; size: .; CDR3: CASSPDSNTEAFF; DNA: TGTGCCAGCTCACCAGACAGCAACACTGAAGCTTTCTTT
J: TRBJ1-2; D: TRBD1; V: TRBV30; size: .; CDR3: CAWEEGANGYTF; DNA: TGTGCCTGGGAAGAGGGGGCCAATGGCTACACCTTC
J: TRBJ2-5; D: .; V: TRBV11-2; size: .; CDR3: CASSPPHGTSFPETQYF; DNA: TGTGCCAGCAGCCCCCCTCACGGGACGTCTTTTCCAGAGACCCAGTACTTC
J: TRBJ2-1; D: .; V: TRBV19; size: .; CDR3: CASSRTGQQFF; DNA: TGTGCCAGTAGTAGAACAGGGCAGCAGTTCTTC
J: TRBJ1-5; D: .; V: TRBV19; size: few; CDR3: CASSRDSNQPQHF; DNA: TGTGCCAGTTCCCGGGACAGCAATCAGCCCCAGCATTTT
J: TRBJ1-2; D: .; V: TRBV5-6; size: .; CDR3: CASSPGPGNDGYTF; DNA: TGTGCCAGCAGCCCGGGTCCAGGGAACGATGGCTACACCTTC
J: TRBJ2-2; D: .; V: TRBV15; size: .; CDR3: CATSRLDTLSTGELFF; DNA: TGTGCCACCAGCAGACTGGACACCCTCTCCACCGGGGAGCTGTTTTTT
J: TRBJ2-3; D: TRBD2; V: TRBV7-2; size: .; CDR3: CASSTGLAADTQYF; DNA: TGTGCCAGCAGCACCGGACTAGCTGCGGATACGCAGTATTTT
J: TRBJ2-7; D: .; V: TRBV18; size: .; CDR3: CASSPPRGRLYEQYF; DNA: TGTGCCAGCTCACCCCCGCGGGGTCGACTCTACGAGCAGTACTTC
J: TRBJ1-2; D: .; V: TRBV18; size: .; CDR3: CASSPPPTGRSGYTF; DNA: TGTGCCAGCTCACCACCTCCAACTGGACGGAGTGGCTACACCTTC
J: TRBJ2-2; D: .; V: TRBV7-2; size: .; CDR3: CASSFKGRQEPWGELFF; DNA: TGTGCCAGCAGCTTCAAGGGCAGACAGGAACCTTGGGGGGAGCTGTTTTTT
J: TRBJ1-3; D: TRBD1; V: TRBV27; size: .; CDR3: CASSFELGTDTNGNTIYF; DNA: TGTGCCAGCAGCTTCGAACTGGGGACAGACACTAATGGAAACACCATATATTTT
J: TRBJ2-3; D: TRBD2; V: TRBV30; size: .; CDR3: CAWSRGTSGGPDTQYF; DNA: TGTGCCTGGAGTAGGGGGACTAGCGGGGGGCCTGATACGCAGTATTTT
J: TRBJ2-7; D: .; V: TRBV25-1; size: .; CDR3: CASEHIRGIPGREQYF; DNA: TGTGCCAGCGAACACATTAGGGGGATTCCCGGACGCGAGCAGTACTTC